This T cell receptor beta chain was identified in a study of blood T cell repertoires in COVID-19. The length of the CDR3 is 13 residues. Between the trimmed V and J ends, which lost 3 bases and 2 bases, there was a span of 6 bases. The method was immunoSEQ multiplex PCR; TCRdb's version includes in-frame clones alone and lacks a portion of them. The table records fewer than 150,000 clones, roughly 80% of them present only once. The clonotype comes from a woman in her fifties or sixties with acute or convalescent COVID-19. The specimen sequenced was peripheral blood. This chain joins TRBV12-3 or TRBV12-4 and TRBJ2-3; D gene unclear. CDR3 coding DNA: TGTGCCAGCAGTTTGGGCTTCACAGATACGCAGTATTTT. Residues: CASSLGFTDTQYF.